This T cell receptor beta chain was profiled in a study of T-cell reconstitution after alpha-beta-depleted transplantation in children. As concerns this clonotype: Its matching antigen is unknown.

The CDR3 runs 13 residues. Germline V gives CDR1 DFQATT, CDR2 SNEGSKA (reference sequence). Trimming left V 1 base short and J 5 bases short, with 12 bases between. Broader study findings: Several hundred expanded graft clones reportedly gave rise to the alpha-beta T cells present about two months after transplant. Fresh T-cell production supplied most of the T-cell counts and diversity seen one year after transplant.

A TCRbeta library incorporating unique molecular identifiers was prepared. TCRdb fed the PCR reads into MiXCR, producing one record per CDR3 protein. The sample records under 850,000 distinct CDR3 sequences, around 12% being singletons. The rearrangement links TRBV20-1 to TRBJ2-7; D possibly corresponds to TRBD1 (6 bases). The receptor was derived from a girl aged 2-10 years with congenital amegakaryocytic thrombocytopenia, due to receive a stem cell transplant. Specimen: PBMCs, collected before TCRalphabeta/CD19-depleted stem cell transplant. CDR3 residues: CSARGTARHEQYF. For the CDR3, the DNA is TGCAGTGCTAGAGGGACAGCGAGGCACGAGCAGTACTTC.